A selection of T cell receptor beta chains follows, all from one sample in a study of blood T cell repertoires in COVID-19. Using immunoSEQ multiplex PCR, the repertoire was profiled, and TCRdb retains in-frame clones only, with some absent. Seen here are more than 110,000 clones, about 80% observed once, and the top ten hold 4%. The material sequenced was peripheral blood. The receptors here all came from a woman in her sixties with acute or convalescent COVID-19. The CDR3 runs from the conserved cysteine through the conserved F or W. Clone size is stated in some rows and not others, as once, few, many or a class when expanded.

V	size	length	J	CDR3
TRBV30	NA	12	TRBJ2-1	CAWGPSVGGDIF
TRBV6-5	NA	13	TRBJ1-1	CASMQGTVTEAFF
TRBV27	NA	15	TRBJ1-1	CASSKQGGPNTEAFF
TRBV28	NA	15	TRBJ1-6	CASSLGQALNSPLHF
TRBV7-2	NA	15	TRBJ1-5	CASSPDRLRNQPQHF
TRBV5-1	NA	13	TRBJ1-1	CASSTGTATEAFF
TRBV12-3/TRBV12-4	NA	13	TRBJ1-1	CATKRTGGTEAFF
TRBV9	NA	14	TRBJ2-1	CASSVGGVHNEQFF
TRBV20-1	NA	12	TRBJ1-1	CSASRQATEAFF
TRBV7-8	NA	17	TRBJ2-1	CASSPPRASGKHNEQFF
TRBV27	NA	17	TRBJ2-5	CASRSNRVPPEVGTQYF
TRBV5-4	NA	14	TRBJ2-1	CASSLGSGRGEQFF
TRBV25-1	NA	17	TRBJ1-6	CASSDTRQGARNSPLHF
TRBV3-1/TRBV3-2	NA	14	TRBJ2-7	CASSPGRDSYEQYF
TRBV6-2/TRBV6-3	NA	20	TRBJ2-1	CASSYSDRRQGWSSYNEQFF
TRBV24-1	NA	14	TRBJ2-3	CATSEAGGPDTQYF
TRBV9	NA	17	TRBJ2-1	CASSVLGTPTSYNEQFF
TRBV28	NA	15	TRBJ1-6	CASSFLQGRGSPLHF
TRBV6-5	few	14	TRBJ1-4	CASSPRDLGEKLFF
TRBV28	NA	16	TRBJ2-3	CASSFAGTASTDTQYF
TRBV28	NA	11	TRBJ2-3	CATEGVSTQYF
TRBV28	NA	13	TRBJ2-5	CASTPGRGETQYF
TRBV27	NA	12	TRBJ2-3	CASIGGADTQYF
TRBV15	NA	15	TRBJ2-3	CATSSRDKGTDTQYF
TRBV9	NA	15	TRBJ1-1	CASSASLQGSTEAFF
TRBV4-1	NA	16	TRBJ2-1	CASSPTRGGLHNEQFF
TRBV27	NA	13	TRBJ1-1	CASTLSVGGEAFF
TRBV5-1	NA	15	TRBJ2-4	CASSLAGTDKNIQYF
TRBV5-1	once	15	TRBJ1-1	CASEQWPGAETEAFF
TRBV18	NA	14	TRBJ1-2	CASSPGQTLYGYTF
TRBV10-3	NA	16	TRBJ2-2	CAIMRDRTQNTGELFF
TRBV9	NA	15	TRBJ2-6	CASSVRGSGANVLTF
TRBV28	NA	22	TRBJ1-1	CASSLRQPLKNTEGPSNTEAFF
TRBV6-6	NA	14	TRBJ2-5	CASSYLSYQETQYF
TRBV2	once	15	TRBJ1-5	CASRGGTDVTQPQHF
TRBV28	NA	13	TRBJ1-2	CASSLPQGLGYTF
TRBV9	few	18	TRBJ2-6	CASSLGHFSFSGANVLTF
TRBV5-1	NA	14	TRBJ1-5	CASSTGTADQPQHF
TRBV3-1/TRBV3-2	NA	15	TRBJ1-1	CASSQEGGGITEAFF
TRBV6-5	NA	15	TRBJ1-2	CASSYLTDGLYGYTF
TRBV5-1	NA	14	TRBJ2-1	CASSLGDRGNEQFF
TRBV19	NA	13	TRBJ2-5	CASSMSLRETQYF
TRBV18	NA	13	TRBJ1-5	CASSPSSGQPQHF
TRBV28	NA	12	TRBJ2-7	CASSANRYEQYF
TRBV23-1	NA	18	TRBJ1-4	CASGPGWGRRATNEKLFF
TRBV5-1	NA	14	TRBJ1-6	CASSLAVANSPLHF
TRBV10-3	NA	17	TRBJ2-3	CAISEQEGGRSTDTQYF
TRBV24-1	NA	15	TRBJ2-5	CATSDPRGLKETQYF
TRBV7-9	NA	16	TRBJ2-7	CASSLESGLLSYEQYF
TRBV10-1	NA	16	TRBJ2-1	CASSVRLVPSYNEQFF